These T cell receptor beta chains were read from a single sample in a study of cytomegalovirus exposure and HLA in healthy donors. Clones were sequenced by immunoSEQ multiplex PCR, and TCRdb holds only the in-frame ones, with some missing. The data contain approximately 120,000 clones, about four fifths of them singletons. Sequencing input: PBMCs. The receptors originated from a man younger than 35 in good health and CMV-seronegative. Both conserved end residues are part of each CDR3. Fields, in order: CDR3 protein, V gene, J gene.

CDR3aa: CASSPREGGQETQYF; v_gene: TRBV6-6; j_gene: TRBJ2-5
CDR3aa: CASKGQGITTDTQYF; v_gene: TRBV2; j_gene: TRBJ2-3
CDR3aa: CASRRQGARNQPQHF; v_gene: TRBV6-4; j_gene: TRBJ1-5
CDR3aa: CASSPYRGVKGEQYF; v_gene: TRBV6-5; j_gene: TRBJ2-7
CDR3aa: CASSDGSYEQYF; v_gene: TRBV2; j_gene: TRBJ2-7
CDR3aa: CASSGDRGFQETQYF; v_gene: TRBV6-1; j_gene: TRBJ2-5
CDR3aa: CASSAPGTGHLYGYTF; v_gene: TRBV9; j_gene: TRBJ1-2
CDR3aa: CASGFLAGSNEQFF; v_gene: TRBV12-5; j_gene: TRBJ2-1
CDR3aa: CASSPNSGGADTQYF; v_gene: TRBV19; j_gene: TRBJ2-3
CDR3aa: CAWSGWSEAFF; v_gene: TRBV30; j_gene: TRBJ1-1
CDR3aa: CASSLPAGQGRTGELFF; v_gene: TRBV7-9; j_gene: TRBJ2-2
CDR3aa: CASSPTLGQGNTEAFF; v_gene: TRBV18; j_gene: TRBJ1-1
CDR3aa: CASSLLLTSAKAHEQFF; v_gene: TRBV7-2; j_gene: TRBJ2-1
CDR3aa: CASSSPGLAKNIQYF; v_gene: TRBV7-9; j_gene: TRBJ2-4
CDR3aa: CASSLEYSGNTIYF; v_gene: TRBV5-1; j_gene: TRBJ1-3
CDR3aa: CASSPGGPGANVLTF; v_gene: TRBV5-4; j_gene: TRBJ2-6
CDR3aa: CASSPQSLAGGDEQYF; v_gene: TRBV13; j_gene: TRBJ2-7
CDR3aa: CASTGGGTDTQYF; v_gene: TRBV2; j_gene: TRBJ2-3
CDR3aa: CASSINLDRVYGYTF; v_gene: TRBV19; j_gene: TRBJ1-2
CDR3aa: CASSPREGGYTF; v_gene: TRBV27; j_gene: TRBJ1-2
CDR3aa: CASSGRGQDSGNTIYF; v_gene: TRBV18; j_gene: TRBJ1-3
CDR3aa: CASSARGPLGELFF; v_gene: TRBV9; j_gene: TRBJ2-2